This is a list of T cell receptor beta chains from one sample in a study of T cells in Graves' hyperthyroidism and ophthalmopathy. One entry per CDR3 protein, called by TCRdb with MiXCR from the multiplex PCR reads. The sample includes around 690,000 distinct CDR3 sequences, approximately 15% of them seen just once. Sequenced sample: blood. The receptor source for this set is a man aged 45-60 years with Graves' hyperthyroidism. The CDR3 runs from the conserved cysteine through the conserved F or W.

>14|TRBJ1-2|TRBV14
CASSQEQGAAGYTF
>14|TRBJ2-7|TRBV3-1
CASTPTGKSYEQYF
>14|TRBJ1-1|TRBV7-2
CASSPEGTYTEAFF
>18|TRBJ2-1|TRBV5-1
CASSLATSGRSSYNEQFF
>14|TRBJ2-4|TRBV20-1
CSAGPGGRTDIQYF
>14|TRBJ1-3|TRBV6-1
CASSSAARRNTIYF
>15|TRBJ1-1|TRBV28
CASSPQGGLNTEAFF
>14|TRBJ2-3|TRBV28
CASRALAGSDTQYF
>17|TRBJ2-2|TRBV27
CASSLSWTGVRFGELFF
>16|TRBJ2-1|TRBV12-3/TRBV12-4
CASSQPSRGSRNEQFF
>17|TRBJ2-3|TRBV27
CASSQPGQVRSTDTQYF
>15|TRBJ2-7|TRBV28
CASSDPDSPLYEQYF
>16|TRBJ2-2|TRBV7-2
CASSLGFGSFPGELFF
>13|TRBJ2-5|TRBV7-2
CASSRGYRETQYF
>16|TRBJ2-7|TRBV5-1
CASSLGGRAASYEQYF
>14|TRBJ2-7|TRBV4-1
CASSQEGGSGEQYF
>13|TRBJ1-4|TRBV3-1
CASSQDFGKELFF
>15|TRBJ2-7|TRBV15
CATSGDRGGSYEQYF
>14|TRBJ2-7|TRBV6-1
CASNQAGATYEQYF
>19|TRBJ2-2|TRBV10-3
CATSIGLAARDTNTGELFF
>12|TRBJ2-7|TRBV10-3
CAISDGSYEQYF
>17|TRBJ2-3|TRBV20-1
CSARSSWTSGSTDTQYF
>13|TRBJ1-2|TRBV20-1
CRLNMEDRGGYTF
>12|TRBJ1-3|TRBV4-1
CASSTNGNTIYF
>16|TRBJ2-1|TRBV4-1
CASSLGQFSSYNEQFF
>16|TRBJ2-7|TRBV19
CASSTPRASGDYEQYF
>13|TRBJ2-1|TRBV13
CASSLERINEQFF
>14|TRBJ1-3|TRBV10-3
CAISEPNSGNTIYF
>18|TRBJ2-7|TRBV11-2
CAGSFRLVSSGRTWEQYF
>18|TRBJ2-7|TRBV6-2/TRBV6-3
CASSYGPGGTRGVDEQYF
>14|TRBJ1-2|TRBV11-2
CASSYGTGNYGYTF
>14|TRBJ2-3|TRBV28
CASLAGGRTDTQYF
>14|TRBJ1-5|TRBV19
CASSFRDYNQPQHF
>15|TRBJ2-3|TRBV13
CASSFSLNIEDTQYF
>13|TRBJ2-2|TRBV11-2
CASTFVRSGELFF
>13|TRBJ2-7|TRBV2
CASSWTEAYEQYF
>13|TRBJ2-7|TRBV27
CASSLGWAEEQYF
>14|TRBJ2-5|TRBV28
CASSPRGPTETQYF
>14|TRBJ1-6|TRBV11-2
CASSFWTANSPLHF
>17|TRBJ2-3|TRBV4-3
CASSHQRTSGMTDTQYF
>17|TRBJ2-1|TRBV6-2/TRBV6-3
CASSYPTSGDFYNEQFF
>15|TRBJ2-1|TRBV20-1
CSARDGSGPYNEQFF
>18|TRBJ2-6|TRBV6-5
CASSYSDRLVSGANVLTF
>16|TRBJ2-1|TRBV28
CASSFHLAGAYNEQFF
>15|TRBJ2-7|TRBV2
CASSEERLSLGEQYF
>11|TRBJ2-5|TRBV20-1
CSLRGVGTQYF
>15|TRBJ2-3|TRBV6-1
CASSSSGRARDTQYF